This T cell receptor (beta chain) was captured by sequencing in a study of T cells in Graves' hyperthyroidism and ophthalmopathy. Study overall: Peripheral blood draws took place at initial diagnosis, ahead of any treatment. Study-level results: Ophthalmopathy and stable hyperthyroidism were told apart by a 13 V-J model.

RNA transcripts provided the source from which TCR beta CDR3 regions were amplified. HTBI primers were used for first-round RT-PCR of the TCR CDR3. One entry per CDR3 protein, called by TCRdb with MiXCR from the multiplex PCR reads. The sample has some 770,000 distinct CDR3 sequences; 16% are singletons. CDR1 is SGDLS, CDR2 YYNGEE, per germline. Trimming shortened V by 0 bases and J by 0 bases, and 7 bases separated the two germline ends. This CDR3 comprises 15 residues. Turning to this clonotype: The antigen is undetermined.

Exclusion of patients followed from uncontrolled infection, other autoimmune disease, pregnancy or lactation. This sample holds PBMCs from around 9.9 ml fresh peripheral blood. This rearrangement joins TRBV9 to TRBJ1-5; the D is unclear. Sequencing used blood. The source of this sequence is a man aged 18 to 30 with Graves' hyperthyroidism. Here the CDR3 reads CASSVGLNSNQPQHF. The CDR3 bases are TGTGCCAGCAGCGTAGGATTAAATAGCAATCAGCCCCAGCATTTT.